The 14 T cell receptor beta chains in this list originate from one sample, sequenced in a study of T cells in localized non-small cell lung cancer. Clones were read by immunoSEQ multiplex PCR, and TCRdb kept only the in-frame ones, dropping some. This sample has over 45,000 clones, with 70% to 90% found just once. Material: peripheral blood, obtained before any cancer treatment. The receptors here all came from a man aged 35 to 69 with stage I squamous cell lung carcinoma.

This sequence joins TRBV6-5 and TRBJ1-1; D call uncertain. Germline values: CDR1 MNHEY, CDR2 SVGAGI. V gave up 1 base and J gave up 2 bases, with 14 bases separating them. The CDR3 consists of 16 residues. The CDR3 protein is CASSYWVGMPNTEAFF. CDR3 coding DNA: TGTGCCAGCAGTTACTGGGTTGGGATGCCCAACACTGAAGCTTTCTTT.

V is TRBV2 and J is TRBJ1-1; D unresolved. Germline CDR1 is SNHLY and CDR2 is FYNNEI. V was cut by 0 bases and J by 3 bases, with 8 bases left in between. This CDR3 contains 14 residues. CDR3 in amino acids: CASSEAHRDTEAFF. As DNA, the CDR3 is TGTGCCAGCAGTGAAGCACACCGGGACACTGAAGCTTTCTTT.

In regard to this clone: A junction end diverges from the germline sequence, so it may reflect a read error. The V and J genes are TRBV5-6 and TRBJ1-5; perhaps TRBD1 as D (6 bases). The CDR3 covers 12 residues. Germline V gives CDR1 SGHDT, CDR2 YYEEEE. The CDR3 spells CASSLDWGDMDF. DNA for the CDR3: TGTGCCAGCAGCTTGGATTGGGGGGACATGGATTTT.

The chain has TRBV20-1 and TRBJ2-7; D is uncertain. Germline lookup yields CDR1 DFQATT and CDR2 SNEGSKA (reference sequence). The V and J ends lost 5 bases and 1 base respectively, with 3 bases between them. CDR3 length equals 10 residues. CDR3 sequence (DNA): TGCAGTGCTTGGTCCTACGAGCAGTACTTC. Translation gives CSAWSYEQYF.

The chain has TRBV28 and TRBJ1-5; 10 nucleotides match TRBD1. From germline, CDR1 is MDHEN and CDR2 SYDVKM. The CDR3 extends over 14 amino acids. The V and J ends lost 8 bases and 7 bases, in that order; junction bases with no gene match: 8. The CDR3 DNA reads TGTGCCAGCGGAACGACAGGGGGCCAACAGCCCCAGCATTTT. This sequence encodes CASGTTGGQQPQHF.

This chain joins TRBV19 and TRBJ2-3; TRBD1 is a possible D gene (5 bases). Trimming shortened V by 8 bases and J by 2 bases, and 11 bases separated the two germline ends. CDR1 and CDR2 from the germline V gene are LNHDA and SQIVND (reference sequence). This CDR3 comprises 13 residues. The CDR3 DNA reads as TGTGCCAGTTCTGACAGACTCACAGATACGCAGTATTTT. Translating gives CASSDRLTDTQYF.

Only one count was recorded for this clone. The chain carries TRBV9 and TRBJ2-7; 7 nucleotides line up with TRBD2. The V and J ends lost 4 bases and 0 bases, in that order; junction bases with no gene match: 7. CDR3 size: 15 residues. CDR1 is SGDLS and CDR2 is YYNGEE in the germline V gene. DNA for the CDR3: TGTGCCAGCAGCCCTCACGGCGGGAGCTCCTACGAGCAGTACTTC. This translates into CASSPHGGSSYEQYF.

This chain connects TRBV2 to TRBJ1-4, with 9 bases lining up with TRBD1. The CDR3 length is 14 residues. Germline trimming cut 6 bases from V and 8 bases from J; bases unmatched to any gene: 7. CDR1 is SNHLY and CDR2 is FYNNEI in the germline V gene. CDR3 nucleotide sequence: TGTGCCAGCAGCGAACAGGGGGCGGGGGAAAAACTGTTTTTT. It is translated as CASSEQGAGEKLFF.

This chain joins TRBV4-3 and TRBJ1-1; 10 positions agree with TRBD1. J lost 3 bases, V lost 3 bases, and 1 base had no gene match. CDR3 length: 14 residues. CDR1 is LGHNA, CDR2 YSLEER, per germline. Here the CDR3 DNA reads TGCGCCAGCAGCCAGGACAGGGGGGACACTGAAGCTTTCTTT. This codes for CASSQDRGDTEAFF.

A few counts support this clone. The genes are TRBV7-3 and TRBJ1-2, with D unresolved. From germline, CDR1 is SGHTA and CDR2 FQGTGA. The CDR3 has 14 residues. Trimming cost V 0 bases and J 8 bases, with 13 bases left between them. As DNA, the CDR3 is TGTGCCAGCAGCTTAACGTTCCCTGCCGAGGGCTACACCTTC. It translates to CASSLTFPAEGYTF.

J is TRBJ1-5 and V is TRBV5-6; unclear D gene. V shed 1 base and J shed 6 bases, with 14 bases lying between them. Germline assignment: CDR1 SGHDT and CDR2 YYEEEE. The CDR3 is 15 residues long. CDR3 bases: TGTGCCAGCAGCTTGAGAGGGAAGGGTAGTCAGCCCCAGCATTTT. Translated: CASSLRGKGSQPQHF.

The chain carries TRBV5-6 and TRBJ2-5; the D is unclear. The V gene lost 3 bases and the J gene lost 3 bases, with 9 bases spanning the gap. The CDR3 length is 13 residues. The germline V gene has CDR1 SGHDT and CDR2 YYEEEE. As DNA, the CDR3 is TGTGCCAGCAGCTCCCGGTTAGAAGAGACCCAGTACTTC. This codes for CASSSRLEETQYF. Complete variable domain (other parts from reference TRBV5-6 and TRBJ2-5): DAGVTQSPTHLIKTRGQQVTLRCSPKSGHDTVSWYQQALGQGPQFIFQYYEEEERQRGNFPDRFSGHQFPNYSSELNVNALLLGDSALYLCASSSRLEETQYFGPGTRLLVL.

The V and J genes are TRBV30 and TRBJ2-4; 10 bases match TRBD2. Looked up from germline, CDR1 is GTSNPN and CDR2 is SVGIG (reference sequence). V gave up 5 bases and J gave up 7 bases; unmatched junction bases: 5. The CDR3 is 13 residues long. The CDR3, as DNA: TGTGCCTGGCAGCGGGAGGGCCAGAACATTCAGTACTTC. Translating gives CAWQREGQNIQYF.

CDR3 protein: CASSSSTNTEAFF. CDR3 DNA: TGTGCCAGCAGCTCCTCCACTAACACTGAAGCTTTCTTT. The V and J genes are TRBV5-6 and TRBJ1-1; D remains unclear. The germline CDR1 and CDR2 sequences are SGHDT and YYEEEE. Trimming took off 3 bases at V and 2 bases at J, with 8 bases between the two ends. The CDR3 runs 13 residues.